A selection of T cell receptor beta chains follows, all from one sample in a study of T cell responses to AZD1222 COVID-19 vaccine. The data were produced by immunoSEQ multiplex PCR, yet TCRdb's version contains in-frame clones alone and is incomplete. The table includes approximately 220,000 clones, about 92% detected once. Sequences were derived from peripheral blood, sampled on day 0 of MenACWY control vaccination. The receptors were sampled from an adult in good health. The CDR3 runs from the conserved cysteine through the conserved F or W. D genes are given only for firm matches. Not all rows give a size; the values are once, few, many and, for expanded clones, a class.

>-|TRBJ2-1|TRBV11-1|-
CASSSLASWIDEQFF
TGTGCCAGCAGCTCCTTAGCGTCTTGGATCGATGAGCAGTTCTTC
>-|TRBJ1-2|TRBV12-5|-
CASGLVPEGSHYGYTF
TGTGCTAGTGGTTTGGTACCAGAGGGATCCCACTATGGCTACACCTTC
>TRBD1|TRBJ1-2|TRBV19|once
CASLGPGQGIFGYTF
TGTGCCAGTCTTGGCCCGGGACAGGGGATCTTCGGCTACACCTTC
>-|TRBJ2-7|TRBV7-2|-
CASSLGRGREQYF
TGTGCCAGCAGCTTAGGAAGGGGCCGCGAGCAGTACTTC
>TRBD2|TRBJ2-5|TRBV5-1|-
CASSLANVAGGKETQYF
TGCGCCAGCAGCTTGGCGAATGTAGCGGGGGGAAAAGAGACCCAGTACTTC
>-|TRBJ1-2|TRBV12-3/TRBV12-4|once
CASSAQGRGGYTF
TGTGCCAGCAGTGCACAGGGTCGGGGTGGCTACACCTTC
>TRBD1|TRBJ1-5|TRBV19|-
CASSPRQGGAYSNQPQHF
TGTGCCAGTAGTCCGCGACAGGGGGGAGCTTATAGCAATCAGCCCCAGCATTTT
>TRBD1|TRBJ1-2|TRBV13|-
CASSLGQGSYGYTF
TGTGCCAGCAGCTTAGGACAGGGGTCCTATGGCTACACCTTC
>-|TRBJ1-1|TRBV5-1|-
CASSGPGTNTEAFF
TGCGCCAGCAGCGGACCCGGGACAAACACTGAAGCTTTCTTT
>-|TRBJ1-5|TRBV3-1/TRBV3-2|-
CASSQGWNQPQHF
TGTGCCAGCAGCCAAGGATGGAATCAGCCCCAGCATTTT
>-|TRBJ2-1|TRBV6-4|-
CASRPPYNEQFF
TGTGCCAGCAGGCCCCCCTACAATGAGCAGTTCTTC
>-|TRBJ1-1|TRBV28|-
CASSTGRMNTEAFF
TGTGCCAGCAGTACGGGACGGATGAACACTGAAGCTTTCTTT
>-|TRBJ1-2|TRBV12-2|-
CASRLGGWTGGLGNYGYTF
TGTGCAAGTCGCTTAGGAGGATGGACAGGGGGATTAGGAAACTATGGCTACACCTTC
>-|TRBJ2-2|TRBV28|-
CASRYITGNTGELFF
TGTGCCAGCAGATATATCACAGGGAACACCGGGGAGCTGTTTTTT
>TRBD1|TRBJ1-6|TRBV4-1|-
CASTEPGQITLSSYNSPLHF
TGCGCCAGCACCGAACCGGGACAGATAACCCTAAGCTCCTATAATTCACCCCTCCACTTT
>-|TRBJ2-1|TRBV7-2|-
CASSLAGTTNNEQFF
TGTGCCAGCAGCTTAGCAGGTACAACGAACAATGAGCAGTTCTTC
>-|TRBJ2-7|TRBV12-3/TRBV12-4|few
CASSSGIHEQYF
TGTGCCAGCAGTTCAGGGATCCACGAGCAGTACTTC